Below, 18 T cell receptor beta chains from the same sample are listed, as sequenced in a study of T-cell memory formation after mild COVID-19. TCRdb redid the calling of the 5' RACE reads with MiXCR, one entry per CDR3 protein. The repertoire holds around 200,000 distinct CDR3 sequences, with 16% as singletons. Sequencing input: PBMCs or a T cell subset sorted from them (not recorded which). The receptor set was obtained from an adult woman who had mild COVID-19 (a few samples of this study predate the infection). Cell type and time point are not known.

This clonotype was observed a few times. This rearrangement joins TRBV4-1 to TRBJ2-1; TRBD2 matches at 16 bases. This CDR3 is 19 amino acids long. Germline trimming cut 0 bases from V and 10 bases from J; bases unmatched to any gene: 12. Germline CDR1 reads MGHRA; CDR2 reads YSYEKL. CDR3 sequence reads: CASSQDRGTSGREGREQFF. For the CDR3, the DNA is TGCGCCAGCAGCCAAGATCGAGGGACTAGCGGGAGGGAAGGGAGAGAGCAGTTCTTC.

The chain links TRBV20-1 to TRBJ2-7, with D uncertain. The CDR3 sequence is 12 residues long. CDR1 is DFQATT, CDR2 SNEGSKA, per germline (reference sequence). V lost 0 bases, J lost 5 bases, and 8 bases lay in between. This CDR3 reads CSARDPRDEQYF. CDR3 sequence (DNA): TGCAGTGCTAGAGATCCCCGGGACGAGCAGTACTTC.

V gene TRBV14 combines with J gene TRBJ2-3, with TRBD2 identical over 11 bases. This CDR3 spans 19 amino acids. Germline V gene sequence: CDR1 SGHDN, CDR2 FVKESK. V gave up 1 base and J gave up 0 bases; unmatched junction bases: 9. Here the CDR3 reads CASSQVWLAGGSSTDTQYF. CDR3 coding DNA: TGTGCCAGCAGCCAAGTGTGGCTAGCGGGGGGTTCGAGCACAGATACGCAGTATTTT.

The DNA of the CDR3 is TGTGCCAGCATTATAGATCACAGGGGTACTGAAGCTTTCTTT. Its protein is CASIIDHRGTEAFF. This sequence joins TRBV12-3 or TRBV12-4 and TRBJ1-1, with 7 bases matching TRBD1. This CDR3 spans 14 amino acids. Unmatched junction bases numbered 10, after V lost 7 bases and J lost 5 bases.

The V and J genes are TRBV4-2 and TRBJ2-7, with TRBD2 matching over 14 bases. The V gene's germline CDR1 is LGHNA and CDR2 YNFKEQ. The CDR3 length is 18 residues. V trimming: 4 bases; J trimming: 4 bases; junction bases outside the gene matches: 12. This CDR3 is CASSPQLGTSGSLYEQYF. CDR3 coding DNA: TGTGCCAGCAGCCCTCAACTCGGGACTAGCGGGAGCCTTTACGAGCAGTACTTC.

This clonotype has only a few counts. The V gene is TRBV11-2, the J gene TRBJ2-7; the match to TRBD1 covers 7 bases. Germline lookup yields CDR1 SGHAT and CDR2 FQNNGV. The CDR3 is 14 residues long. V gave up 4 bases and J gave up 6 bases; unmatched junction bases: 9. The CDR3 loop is CASSSTRQGGEQYF. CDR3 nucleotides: TGTGCCAGCAGCTCAACTCGACAGGGTGGCGAGCAGTACTTC.

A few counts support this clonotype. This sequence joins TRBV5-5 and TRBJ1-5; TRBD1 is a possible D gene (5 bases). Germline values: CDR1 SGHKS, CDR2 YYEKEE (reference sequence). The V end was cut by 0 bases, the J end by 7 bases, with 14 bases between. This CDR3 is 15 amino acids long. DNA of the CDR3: TGTGCCAGCAGCTTGGAAGGGGCCCCCCGACAGCCCCAGCATTTT. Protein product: CASSLEGAPRQPQHF.

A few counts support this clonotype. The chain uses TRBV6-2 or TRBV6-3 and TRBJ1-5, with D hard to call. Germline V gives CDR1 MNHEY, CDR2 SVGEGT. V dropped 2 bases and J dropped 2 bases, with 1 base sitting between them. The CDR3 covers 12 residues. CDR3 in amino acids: CASSYGNQPQHF. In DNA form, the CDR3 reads TGTGCCAGCAGTTACGGCAATCAGCCCCAGCATTTT.

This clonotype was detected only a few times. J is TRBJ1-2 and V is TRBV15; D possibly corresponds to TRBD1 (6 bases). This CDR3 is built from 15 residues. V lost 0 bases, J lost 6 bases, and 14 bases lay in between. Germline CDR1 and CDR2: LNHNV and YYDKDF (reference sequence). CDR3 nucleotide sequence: TGTGCCACCAGCAGAGAAGTAAAGGGGGGCCATGGCTACACCTTC. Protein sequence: CATSREVKGGHGYTF.

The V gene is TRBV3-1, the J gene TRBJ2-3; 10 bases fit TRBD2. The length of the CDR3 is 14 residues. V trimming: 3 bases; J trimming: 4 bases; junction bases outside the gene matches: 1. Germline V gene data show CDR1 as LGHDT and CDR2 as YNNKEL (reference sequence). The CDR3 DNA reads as TGTGCCAGCAGCCACGGACTAGCGGCAGATACGCAGTATTTT. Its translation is CASSHGLAADTQYF.

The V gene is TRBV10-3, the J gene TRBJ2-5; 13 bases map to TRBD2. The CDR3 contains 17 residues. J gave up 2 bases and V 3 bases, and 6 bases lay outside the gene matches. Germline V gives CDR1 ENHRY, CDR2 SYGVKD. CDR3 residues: CAISDFGTSGTQETQYF. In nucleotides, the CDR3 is TGTGCCATCAGTGACTTCGGGACTAGCGGGACTCAAGAGACCCAGTACTTC.

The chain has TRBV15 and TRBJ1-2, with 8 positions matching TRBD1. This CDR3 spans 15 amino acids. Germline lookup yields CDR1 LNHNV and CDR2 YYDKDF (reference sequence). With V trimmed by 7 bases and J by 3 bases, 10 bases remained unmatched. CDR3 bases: TGTGCCACCAAGCAGACAGGGGACCCCGACTATGGCTACACCTTC. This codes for CATKQTGDPDYGYTF.

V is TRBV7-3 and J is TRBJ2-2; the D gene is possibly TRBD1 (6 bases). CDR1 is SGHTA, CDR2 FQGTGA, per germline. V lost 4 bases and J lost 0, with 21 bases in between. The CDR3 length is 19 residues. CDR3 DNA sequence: TGTGCCAGCAGCTCCCAGCCCCGGACAGCATCTTCGAACACCGGGGAGCTGTTTTTT. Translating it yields CASSSQPRTASSNTGELFF.

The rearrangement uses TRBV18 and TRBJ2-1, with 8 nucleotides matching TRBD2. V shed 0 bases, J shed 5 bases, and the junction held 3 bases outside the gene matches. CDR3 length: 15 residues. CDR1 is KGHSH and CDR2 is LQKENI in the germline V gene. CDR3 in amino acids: CASSPPLAVNNEQFF. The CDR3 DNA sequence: TGTGCCAGCTCACCACCACTAGCGGTGAACAATGAGCAGTTCTTC.

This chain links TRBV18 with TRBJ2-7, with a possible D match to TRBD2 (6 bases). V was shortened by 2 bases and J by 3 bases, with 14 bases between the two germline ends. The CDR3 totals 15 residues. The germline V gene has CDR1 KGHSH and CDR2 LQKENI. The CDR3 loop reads CASSPNLASFYEQYF. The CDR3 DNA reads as TGTGCCAGCTCACCAAACCTAGCGTCGTTCTACGAGCAGTACTTC.

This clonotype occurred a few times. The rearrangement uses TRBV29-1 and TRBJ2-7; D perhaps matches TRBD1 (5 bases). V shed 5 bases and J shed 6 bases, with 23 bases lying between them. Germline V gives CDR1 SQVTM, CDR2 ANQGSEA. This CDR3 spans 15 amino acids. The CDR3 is CSVLKGLFEPSEQYF. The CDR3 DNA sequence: TGCAGCGTTCTAAAGGGGTTGTTCGAACCCTCCGAGCAGTACTTC.

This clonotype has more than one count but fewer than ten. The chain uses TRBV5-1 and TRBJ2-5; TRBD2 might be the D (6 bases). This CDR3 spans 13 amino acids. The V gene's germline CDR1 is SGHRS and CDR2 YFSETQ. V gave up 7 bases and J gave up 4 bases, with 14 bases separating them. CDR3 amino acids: CASSKWGVETQYF. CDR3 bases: TGCGCCAGCTCAAAATGGGGGGTAGAGACCCAGTACTTC.

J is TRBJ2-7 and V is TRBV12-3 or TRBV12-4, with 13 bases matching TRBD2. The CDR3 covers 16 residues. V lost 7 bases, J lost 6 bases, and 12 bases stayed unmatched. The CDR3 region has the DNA TGTGCCAGCACTACCGGACTAGCGGGAGTTGGGTCCGAGCAGTACTTC. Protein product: CASTTGLAGVGSEQYF.